This TCR beta chain originates from a study of cytomegalovirus exposure and HLA in healthy donors (dated by TCRdb to about 2017). As for the study more broadly: In an earlier analysis of 550 to 750 of the donors, 250 to 350 Gb of sequence data and roughly 100 million unique TCR beta sequences from 180 million or so T cells were reported. Around 300 gigabases of sequencing data and 70 million to 85 million unique TCR sequences were included in an early release covering roughly 600 HLA-typed donors. Of the 300 to 400 genotyped donors, 65% to 90% fell in the genetic ancestry cluster associated with self-reported Caucasian donors. The study was designed to test whether signatures of past pathogen exposure could be identified by cataloging public T cell receptors. The study profiled the T cell repertoires of around 700 subjects by immunosequencing and related them to cytomegalovirus serostatus. Along with the roughly 700-subject first cohort, a separate validation cohort of roughly 110 different subjects was used. High-throughput TCR immunosequencing, statistical association of individual TCRs with disease status, and machine learning were combined to predict cytomegalovirus infection status. To study patterns of TCR occurrence, a later analysis re-analyzed previously published TCR beta repertoires from 550 to 800 donors and added high-resolution HLA genotyping. The later analysis used no new phenotypic data to find candidate immune exposures, relying instead on TCR beta sequences and their occurrence across donors. To decide whether each TCR beta V gene segment behaved as functional or pseudogenic, an earlier analysis of fewer than 750 of the donors relied on high-throughput TCR beta sequencing. Donor age, sex, ethnicity and CMV serostatus were compiled alongside the repertoire data. In a later genetic analysis, genome-wide SNP genotypes for about 65% of the roughly 670 donors were used, and that subset was treated as a discovery cohort. All discovery cohort repertoires had been generated on a single sequencing platform. HLA typing covered class I and class II loci at four-digit resolution. Typing coverage varied by locus: roughly 629-630 donors for A, B, C, DRB1 and DQB1; more than 500 for DQA1; nearly 610 for DPA1; fewer than 480 for DPB1. Roughly 5 DR-DQ haplotypes were handled as single units for association and clustering, since linkage in the cohort was strong. Among some 400 genotyped donors of the cohort, an average of approximately 240,000 unique TCR beta nucleotide sequences was sequenced per donor, of which 15% to 20% were non-productive.

A note on this clone: Its antigen is still unknown. No clone much larger than this one lies a single base away; base qualities are absent.

General conclusions and limits of the study: About 17 rarely observed V segments, including chromosome 9 orphons, were excluded from the earlier analysis of a few hundred of the donors because counts were too low. Most TCR sequences were observed very rarely across donors, whereas some public TCRs were present in many individuals. V-gene and J-gene trimming of TCR beta chains was associated with a missense DCLRE1C variant in a later genetic analysis, and the association was replicated in an independent cohort. Because the 87-base-pair reads could not distinguish some IMGT-functional V segments, including TRBV6-2 and TRBV6-3, those segments were excluded. Presence/absence analyses assumed roughly uniform sequencing depth across donors, an assumption that may not hold. In a later analysis, the rate of TCR association differed among HLA loci, with DRB1 alleles having the most associated TCRs and HLA-C alleles having the fewest. A later analysis associated 15,000 or so TCR beta sequences with specific HLA alleles at a false discovery rate of 0.05. Only TCR beta chains were sequenced in this cohort, and the absence of alpha or paired-chain data limited detectable features. When HLA alleles, especially DR and DQ, strongly co-occurred, attributing TCR associations to individual alleles was difficult. Because HLA typing was missing for some donors at each locus, association tests included only the typed subset. Linkage disequilibrium might explain the correlated functional status among segregating V segments, but an unknown experimental factor could not be excluded. In a later analysis, HLA-associated TCR beta chains showed more clonal expansion and lower generation probabilities than non-associated chains that were equally common. In a later analysis, most CMV-associated TCR beta chains were found to appear HLA-restricted, with HLA associations seemingly driven largely by CMV exposure. Several of the top co-occurrence clusters appeared to be linked to parvovirus B19, influenza, CMV and Epstein-Barr virus, according to a later analysis. In an earlier analysis of approximately 590 of the donors, most TCR beta V segments were observed in productive rearrangements about 87% or about 30% of the time, broadly matching IMGT annotations. In a later genetic analysis, fewer N-insertions in productive TCRs were reported among donors in an Asian-associated ancestry cluster than the 666-donor mean. The authors suggested that the approach could potentially be extended to other disease states and immunological phenotypes. A further reported finding was that TCR beta sequences accurately predicted the HLA-A and HLA-B alleles for most subjects in the first cohort. The study gave a list of roughly 150 TCR beta chains associated with cytomegalovirus. In vitro tests confirmed that three of the cytomegalovirus-associated TCR beta chains recognize cytomegalovirus antigens. CMV serostatus was the only immune exposure information available for the cohort. A group of highly shared sequence variants was considered likely to be a technical artifact of the sequencing pipeline. In both the original and validation cohorts, the classifier was reported to diagnose cytomegalovirus status with high specificity and sensitivity.

The method was the immunoSEQ multiplex PCR assay. A mixture of 60 forward primers for TCR Vbeta segments and 13 reverse primers for TCR Jbeta segments was used in the multiplex PCR. Amplification of the CDR3 region of rearranged TCR beta genes was performed with a multiplex PCR assay on genomic DNA. On the Illumina HiSeq System, the amplified TCR beta libraries were sequenced as 87-base-pair reads. In the paper's pipeline: A later analysis tallied around 87 million unique TCR beta chains across the 610 or so repertoires, and approximately 11 million of those chains were shared by two or more donors. A nearest-neighbor algorithm error-corrected the raw reads and collapsed the reads into unique sequences, merging closely related sequences to remove PCR and sequencing errors. V, D and J gene segments were assigned by aligning CDR3 sequences to IMGT reference sequences. For a sequence to be retained, a match of at least six nucleotides was required to both a V gene segment and a J gene segment. A rearrangement was called productive if the CDR3 had no stop codons and remained in frame with V and J, and every other rearrangement was called non-productive. CDR3 was defined according to IMGT convention as the region running from the second conserved V-encoded cysteine to the conserved J-encoded phenylalanine. The earlier analysis of 587 of the donors excluded sequences that lacked an unambiguous match to a single V gene segment. In an earlier analysis of approximately 590 of the donors, V segments were called functional above 56.7% productive rearrangements and were called segregating when the between-donor standard deviation exceeded 5%. A statistical classification framework was built to diagnose cytomegalovirus status from the catalog of TCR beta chain sequences. V and J gene assignment, in a later analysis, came from comparing TCR nucleotide sequences with IMGT/GENE-DB human TR gene sequences. A later analysis assigned CDR3 sequences and most-parsimonious VDJ recombination scenarios with the TCRdist pipeline. In a later analysis, each TCR beta chain was defined by its CDR3 amino acid sequence together with its V-gene family, and reads lacking a unique V-gene family were excluded. In a later analysis, a few hundred highly shared, low-generation-probability nucleotide sequences were removed to address suspected cross-contamination and a sequencing artifact. In a later analysis, a clonal expansion index for each public chain was calculated from normalized within-repertoire ranks of inferred template counts. A later analysis computed generation probabilities with a VDJ recombination model fitted to out-of-frame rearrangements, and checked the results against IGoR. In a later analysis, hypergeometric tests were used to score TCR-TCR, TCR-HLA and TCR-CMV co-occurrence, with a repertoire-size bias correction applied to TCR pairs. In a later analysis, false discovery rates were estimated by permuting HLA or CMV assignments 20 times. In a later analysis, co-occurring TCRs were grouped with DBSCAN, and TCRdist sequence similarity was added when clustering was performed within HLA-allele-positive subsets. Repertoires with fewer than 30,000 or more than 120,000 public chains, plus five repertoires with anomalous nucleotide sharing, were excluded from co-occurrence clustering. TCRdb mirrors the immuneACCESS table, restricted to in-frame sequences. Some clones are absent from its copies; in checked studies, under half trace to an unresolved V gene, and the reason for the others is unknown. The V and J calls and the clone size are those of that table, but D and trimming were determined from the DNA. The sample data list approximately 150,000 clones, and 80% to 85% of these were observed just once. About 3.7% of the sample goes to the ten largest clones.

The cohort was made up of roughly 670 healthy bone marrow donors. At the time of sampling, all cohort members were nominally healthy, though unrecorded immune exposures were likely present. The donor tested CMV seronegative, placing the donor among the 352 seronegative members of the cohort. Every donor gave a peripheral blood sample, and the peripheral blood mononuclear cells from that sample were used for TCR beta sequencing. The Qiagen DNeasy Blood Extraction Kit was used to extract genomic DNA from the blood cell samples. The CDR3 runs 16 residues from the cysteine to the phenylalanine. Here the CDR3 DNA is all that survives: 48 bases in frame from base 1. V loses 4 bases at its end and J loses 1 base; junction bases beyond the gene matches: 7. CDR1 and CDR2, looked up from the germline V gene, are KGHSH and LQKENI.

Material: PBMCs. Recombination connected TRBV18 to TRBJ2-7; TRBD2 agrees with 10 junctional bases. The source is a male donor in good health and CMV-seronegative. This receptor has the CDR3 CASSRASGSRSYEQYF. The DNA sequence follows: TGTGCCAGCTCACGGGCTAGCGGGAGTAGGTCCTACGAGCAGTACTTC.